This T cell receptor (beta chain) appears in the sequencing data of a study of cytotoxic CD8 clonotypes in ibrutinib-treated CLL. Study results and limitations: Clonality went up at ibrutinib response and then declined back toward baseline at progression. Stable or contracted on treatment, public clonotypes were also uncommon. The study sampled sustained-remission and progressing patients at different times.

On this clone itself: Its antigen is not identified.

TCR beta libraries used approximately 1.9 micrograms of genomic DNA from cryopreserved PBMCs. This table comes from immunoSEQ multiplex PCR, and its TCRdb copy is limited to in-frame clones, with some not included. The sample carries roughly 250,000 clones, 70% recorded once. Source: PBMCs, taken after 24 months of ibrutinib treatment. The TCR was taken from a human donor with chronic lymphocytic leukemia.

CDR3 amino acids: CASSPGTGVANEKLFF. The CDR3 nucleotides are TGCGCCAGCAGCCCCGGGACAGGGGTTGCCAATGAAAAACTGTTTTTT. The genes are TRBV5-1 and TRBJ1-4; 10 positions agree with TRBD1. The trim removed 4 bases at V and 5 bases at J, leaving 8 bases unmatched. In germline, CDR1 is SGHRS, CDR2 YFSETQ. CDR3 length: 16 amino acids. Based on the CDR3 plus reference TRBV5-1 and TRBJ1-4, the full variable domain is KAGVTQTPRYLIKTRGQQVTLSCSPISGHRSVSWYQQTPGQGLQFLFEYFSETQRNKGNFPGRFSGRQFSNSRSEMNVSTLELGDSALYLCASSPGTGVANEKLFFGSGTQLSVL.